The 22 T cell receptor beta chains below all came from one sample that was sequenced in a study of monozygotic twins with inflammatory bowel disease. TCRdb reanalyzed the 5' RACE reads and collapses them to one entry per CDR3 protein, without DNA. This table lists some 450,000 distinct CDR3 sequences. Sequencing input: blood. These TCRs come from a human donor with ulcerative colitis or Crohn's disease, or a healthy co-twin of an affected twin (not recorded which).

The gene calls are TRBV2 and TRBJ1-6. The CDR3 is made up of 13 amino acids. Germline V CDR1 and CDR2: SNHLY, FYNNEI. CDR3 loop: CASSAGLNSPLHF.

This rearrangement joins TRBV6-1 to TRBJ2-2. Looked up from germline, CDR1 is MNHNS and CDR2 is SASEGT. This CDR3 is 14 amino acids long. The CDR3 spells CASMVSLNTGELFF.

This chain's CDR3 is CASSASGTENSNQPQHF. The chain couples TRBV27 to TRBJ1-5; TCRdb gives TRBD1 as the D gene, but with no DNA this cannot be confirmed. Germline loops: CDR1 MNHEY, CDR2 SMNVEV (reference sequence). The CDR3 totals 17 residues.

The rearrangement links TRBV7-9 to TRBJ2-7; TCRdb picks TRBD2, but there is no DNA to check that call. CDR1 SEHNR and CDR2 FQNEAQ come from the germline V gene (reference sequence). This CDR3 contains 17 residues. CDR3 sequence: CASSLTSLAGGPYEQYF.

V is TRBV20-1 and J is TRBJ2-1. The V gene's germline CDR1 is DFQATT and CDR2 SNEGSKA (reference sequence). The length of the CDR3 is 16 residues. CDR3 amino acids: CSAREIDGSSYNEQFF.

This chain links TRBV5-1 with TRBJ2-1; the TCRdb call, TRBD1, lacks DNA for checking. The CDR3 has 15 amino acids. CDR1 is SGHRS, CDR2 YFSETQ, per germline. CDR3 residues: CASSDSDRGRYEQFF.

Here the CDR3 reads CASSPGSYSYEQYF. The chain is built from TRBV7-2 and TRBJ2-7; no DNA is available, so the TRBD1 call from TCRdb remains unchecked. Germline CDR1 reads SGHTA; CDR2 reads FQGNSA. The CDR3 is made up of 14 amino acids.

CDR3 in amino acids: CASSFGLAGGPAYNEQFF. The chain couples TRBV7-9 to TRBJ2-1; TCRdb selects TRBD2, and the lack of DNA leaves this call unchecked. Germline V gene lookup returns CDR1 SEHNR and CDR2 FQNEAQ (reference sequence). The CDR3 is 18 amino acids. Supplemented by reference TRBV7-9 and TRBJ2-1, the full variable domain reads DTGVSQNPRHKITKRGQNVTFRCDPISEHNRLYWYRQTLGQGPEFLTYFQNEAQLEKSRLLSDRFSAERPKGSFSTLEIQRTEQGDSAMYLCASSFGLAGGPAYNEQFFGPGTRLTVL.

This chain connects TRBV27 to TRBJ2-2; TCRdb's D call of TRBD1 is untestable without DNA. The germline gives CDR1 MNHEY, CDR2 SMNVEV (reference sequence). This CDR3 is built from 15 residues. The CDR3 loop reads CASSLWGTNTGELFF.

The chain carries TRBV12-3 or TRBV12-4 and TRBJ2-2. The CDR3 runs to 16 residues. The CDR3 protein is CASSLALIRNTGELFF.

V is TRBV4-2 and J is TRBJ1-4; absent DNA, TCRdb's TRBD1 call cannot be checked. CDR3 length equals 16 residues. CDR1 is LGHNA and CDR2 is YNFKEQ in the germline V gene. CDR3: CASSHLPSQGNEKLFF.

The chain carries TRBV5-1 and TRBJ2-7; TCRdb designates TRBD2, a call that cannot be tested without DNA. CDR1 is SGHRS, CDR2 YFSETQ, per germline. The CDR3 has 15 residues. The CDR3 loop reads CASSEEPGTGYEQYF.

The chain combines TRBV11-2 with TRBJ2-2; the TCRdb call, TRBD2, lacks DNA for checking. CDR3 size: 18 residues. Germline values: CDR1 SGHAT, CDR2 FQNNGV. CDR3 amino acids: CASSSRDGSGGAPGELFF.

This chain connects TRBV6-2 or TRBV6-3 to TRBJ2-7; TCRdb selects TRBD1, and the lack of DNA leaves this call unchecked. Per germline, CDR1 MNHEY and CDR2 SVGEGT. CDR3 length: 15 residues. CDR3: CASSGRQTRTDEQYF.

CDR3 residues: CASINVPGELFF. The rearrangement links TRBV19 to TRBJ2-2; TCRdb calls TRBD1, which cannot be checked without DNA. The germline V gene has CDR1 LNHDA and CDR2 SQIVND (reference sequence). This CDR3 has 12 amino acids.

The chain has TRBV11-2 and TRBJ2-5; TCRdb returns TRBD2, unconfirmable since there is no DNA. The CDR3 loop spans 16 amino acids. Germline V gives CDR1 SGHAT, CDR2 FQNNGV. The CDR3 protein is CASSLVGLAGEETQYF.

The chain is built from TRBV2 and TRBJ1-5. Germline V lookup: CDR1 SNHLY, CDR2 FYNNEI. This CDR3 region has 13 residues. This CDR3 is CASATGFNQPQHF.

The rearrangement links TRBV15 to TRBJ2-3. Germline V gene data show CDR1 as LNHNV and CDR2 as YYDKDF (reference sequence). CDR3 length: 14 residues. The CDR3 spells CATGMGWGTDTQYF.

The V and J genes are TRBV7-2 and TRBJ2-3; TCRdb indicates TRBD2, and absent DNA this call remains unverified. The CDR3 contains 15 residues. Germline CDR1 is SGHTA and CDR2 is FQGNSA. The CDR3 loop reads CASSLLAGGLDTQYF. Looking up the rest from reference TRBV7-2 and TRBJ2-3 gives the full variable domain: GAGVSQSPSNKVTEKGKDVELRCDPISGHTALYWYRQSLGQGLEFLIYFQGNSAPDKSGLPSDRFSAERTGGSVSTLTIQRTQQEDSAVYLCASSLLAGGLDTQYFGPGTRLTVL.

The chain has TRBV12-3 or TRBV12-4 and TRBJ2-3; TCRdb returns TRBD2, unconfirmable since there is no DNA. CDR3 size: 15 residues. CDR3 protein: CASKGVTSVTDTQYF.

V gene TRBV11-2 combines with J gene TRBJ2-3; TCRdb designates TRBD1, a call that cannot be tested without DNA. The length of the CDR3 is 16 residues. The germline CDR1 and CDR2 sequences are SGHAT and FQNNGV. CDR3: CASSLAGQGTTDTQYF.

The chain carries TRBV29-1 and TRBJ1-5; absent DNA, TCRdb's TRBD1 call cannot be checked. The CDR3 has 17 residues. CDR1 is SQVTM, CDR2 ANQGSEA, per germline. CDR3 residues: CSVEMGGGGLNNQPQHF.